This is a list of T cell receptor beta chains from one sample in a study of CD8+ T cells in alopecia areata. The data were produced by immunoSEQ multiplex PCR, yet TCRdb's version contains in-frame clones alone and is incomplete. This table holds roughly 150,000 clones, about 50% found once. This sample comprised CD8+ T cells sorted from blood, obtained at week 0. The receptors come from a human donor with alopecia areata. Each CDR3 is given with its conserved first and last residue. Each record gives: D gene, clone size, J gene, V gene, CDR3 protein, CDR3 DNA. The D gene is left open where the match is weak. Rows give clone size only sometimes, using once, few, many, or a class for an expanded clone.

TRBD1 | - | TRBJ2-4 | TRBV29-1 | CSVEADRGRDIQYF | TGCAGCGTTGAAGCGGACAGGGGTCGGGACATTCAGTACTTC
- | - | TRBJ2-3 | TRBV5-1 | CASSYPGDDTQYF | TGCGCCAGCAGCTACCCAGGGGACGATACGCAGTATTTT
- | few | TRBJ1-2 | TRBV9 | CASSGLGEKLYGYTF | TGTGCCAGCAGCGGACTAGGGGAAAAGTTATATGGCTACACCTTC
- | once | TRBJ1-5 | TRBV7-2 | CASSPAFNQPQHF | TGTGCCAGCAGCCCAGCTTTCAATCAGCCCCAGCATTTT
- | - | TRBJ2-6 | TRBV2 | CASSASGANVLTF | TGTGCCAGCAGTGCGTCTGGGGCCAACGTCCTGACTTTC
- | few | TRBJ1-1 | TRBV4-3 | CASSQNSRGTEAFF | TGCGCCAGCAGCCAAAATTCGAGGGGGACTGAAGCTTTCTTT
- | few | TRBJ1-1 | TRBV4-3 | CASSQRGNTEAFF | TGCGCCAGCAGCCAACGGGGGAACACTGAAGCTTTCTTT
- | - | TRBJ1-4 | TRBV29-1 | CSVEGPRCEKLFF | TGCAGCGTTGAAGGTCCCCGGTGCGAAAAACTGTTTTTT
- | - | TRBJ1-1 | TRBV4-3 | CASSQAVWGSTEAFF | TGCGCCAGCAGCCAAGCCGTCTGGGGAAGCACTGAAGCTTTCTTT
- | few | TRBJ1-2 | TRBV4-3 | CASSQIGTDYGYTF | TGCGCCAGCAGCCAGATCGGGACGGATTATGGCTACACCTTC
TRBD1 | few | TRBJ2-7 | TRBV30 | CAWSTTGDEQYF | TGTGCCTGGAGTACGACAGGGGACGAGCAGTACTTC
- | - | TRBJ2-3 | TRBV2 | CASSSGDTQYF | TGTGCCAGCAGTAGCGGAGATACGCAGTATTTT
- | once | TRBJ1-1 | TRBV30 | CAWSPTENTEAFF | TGTGCCTGGAGCCCCACAGAGAACACTGAAGCTTTCTTT
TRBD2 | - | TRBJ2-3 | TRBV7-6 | CASSSLADPKDTQYF | TGTGCCAGCAGCTCCCTAGCGGATCCCAAAGATACGCAGTATTTT
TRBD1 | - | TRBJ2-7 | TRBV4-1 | CASSHGQGAYEQYF | TGCGCCAGCAGCCACGGACAGGGGGCCTACGAGCAGTACTTC
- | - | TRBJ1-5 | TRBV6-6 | CASSYSLGGDQPQHF | TGTGCCAGCAGTTACTCGTTGGGGGGCGATCAGCCCCAGCATTTT
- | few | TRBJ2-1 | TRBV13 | CASSLDRSSYNEQFF | TGTGCCAGCAGCTTAGACAGGAGCTCCTACAATGAGCAGTTCTTC
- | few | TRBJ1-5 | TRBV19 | CASSAGIRQPQHF | TGTGCCAGTAGCGCAGGCATAAGGCAGCCCCAGCATTTT
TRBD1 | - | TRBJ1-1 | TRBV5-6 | CASSLDVTGGPTEAFF | TGTGCCAGCAGCTTGGACGTTACAGGGGGCCCCACTGAAGCTTTCTTT
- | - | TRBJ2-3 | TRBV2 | CASSQRAILNTDTQYF | TGTGCCAGCAGCCAACGGGCCATTCTGAACACAGATACGCAGTATTTT
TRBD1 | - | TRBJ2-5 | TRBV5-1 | CASSLPPKQGFGETQYF | TGCGCCAGCAGCTTGCCTCCTAAACAGGGGTTTGGGGAGACCCAGTACTTC
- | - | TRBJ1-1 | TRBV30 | CAWSVWSGENTEAFF | TGTGCCTGGAGTGTATGGTCAGGGGAGAACACTGAAGCTTTCTTT